These 28 T cell receptor beta chains originate from one sample sequenced in a study of Graves' ophthalmopathy and Graves' hyperthyroidism (dated by TCRdb to about 2018). The sample was run on an Illumina HiSeq 2000. For repertoire sequencing, the TCR beta CDR3 regions were amplified from RNA transcripts. The first round was an RT-PCR using HTBI primers with the Qiagen OneStep RT-PCR kit, and this first round was followed by a second-round multiplex PCR, then size selection and purification. TCRdb ran its own pipeline on the public reads, namely fastp trimming at Q25 and MiXCR clone calling, and kept in-frame beta chains. CDR3 protein sequences are deduplicated, and each keeps its most common genes and DNA. The sample table lists about 700,000 distinct CDR3 sequences, roughly 41% of them with a count of one. The top ten clonotypes cover approximately 43% of the sample. Sequenced: peripheral blood. These receptors originate from an adult man with Graves' ophthalmopathy.

This chain joins TRBV25-1 and TRBJ2-5; D may be TRBD1 (6 bases). Germline V gives CDR1 MGHDK, CDR2 SYGVNS. This CDR3 region has 17 residues. V dropped 6 bases and J dropped 0 bases, with 20 bases sitting between them. CDR3 coding DNA: TGTGCCAGCAGCGTCCATAGCAGGGACACGTACCAAGAGACCCAGTACTTC. Its protein product is CASSVHSRDTYQETQYF.

The J gene is TRBJ2-5, the V gene TRBV4-3, with 13 nucleotides matching TRBD2. The CDR3 runs 17 residues. V lost 3 bases, J lost 2 bases, and 6 bases stayed unmatched. CDR1 and CDR2 (germline): LGHNA, YSLEER. CDR3: CASSQGLAGSLQETQYF. CDR3 coding DNA: TGCGCCAGCAGCCAGGGACTAGCGGGGAGCCTACAAGAGACCCAGTACTTC.

This clonotype was counted many times. The J gene is TRBJ1-1, the V gene TRBV10-3; D remains unclear. Trimming removed 5 bases at V and 6 bases at J, with 19 bases between. Germline CDR1 is ENHRY and CDR2 is SYGVKD. The CDR3 runs 15 residues. CDR3 sequence reads: CAISSLTGVRAEAFF. DNA for the CDR3: TGTGCCATCAGTTCCTTGACTGGGGTTAGGGCTGAAGCTTTCTTT.

This clonotype was seen many times. This chain links TRBV19 with TRBJ2-7; a weak D match, TRBD1 (6 bases). The CDR3 extends over 13 amino acids. Germline-derived CDR1 and CDR2 are LNHDA and SQIVND (reference sequence). V shed 6 bases and J shed 6 bases, with 15 bases lying between them. The CDR3 nucleotides are TGTGCCAGTAGGGAACACAGGGATGGCGAGCAGTACTTC. This encodes CASREHRDGEQYF.

The chain combines TRBV20-1 with TRBJ2-5, with 9 nucleotides matching TRBD2. CDR1 and CDR2 (germline): DFQATT, SNEGSKA (reference sequence). J gave up 5 bases and V 5 bases, and 18 bases lay outside the gene matches. This CDR3 is 17 amino acids long. The CDR3 DNA sequence: TGCAGTGCTCCCCCAGTCGGGGCGGGAGGGTCCTTCGAGACCCAGTACTTC. Its translation is CSAPPVGAGGSFETQYF.

The chain carries TRBV7-8 and TRBJ2-2, with 8 bases identical to TRBD1. V was clipped by 7 bases and J by 1 base; unmatched bases: 8. The germline V gene has CDR1 SGHVS and CDR2 FQNEAQ. This CDR3 has 16 residues. In DNA, the CDR3 is TGTGCCAGCATCCGATCCGGGACAGGGAACACCGGGGAGCTGTTTTTT. Translated, it gives CASIRSGTGNTGELFF.

This clonotype was counted ten times or more. The genes are TRBV25-1 and TRBJ1-1, with D hard to call. The CDR3 sequence is 16 residues long. Germline CDR1 and CDR2: MGHDK and SYGVNS. The V end lost 0 bases, the J end lost 0 bases, and 11 bases lay between the germline ends. CDR3 amino acids: CASSEYGSPLNTEAFF. CDR3 DNA: TGTGCCAGCAGTGAATACGGGAGCCCCCTGAACACTGAAGCTTTCTTT.

The chain links TRBV15 to TRBJ1-4; no firm D call. Germline V lookup: CDR1 LNHNV, CDR2 YYDKDF (reference sequence). The CDR3 is made up of 15 amino acids. The germline V and J ends were trimmed by 4 bases and 2 bases, with 11 bases remaining between them. CDR3 nucleotides: TGTGCCACCAGCACCGGGCAGGAGACTAATGAAAAACTGTTTTTT. This encodes CATSTGQETNEKLFF.

The chain has TRBV7-8 and TRBJ2-6; D unresolved. Trimming cost V 5 bases and J 0 bases, with 20 bases left between them. The CDR3 runs to 19 residues. Germline V gene sequence: CDR1 SGHVS, CDR2 FQNEAQ. The CDR3 DNA sequence: TGTGCCAGCAGCCCTCCCCGGCACCCTAAAATCTCTGGGGCCAACGTCCTGACTTTC. This codes for CASSPPRHPKISGANVLTF.

Remarks on this clonotype: One end of the junction does not line up with germline, which may come from a read error. The rearrangement uses TRBV10-1 and TRBJ2-7, with a weak D call TRBD2 (9 bases). Germline V lookup: CDR1 WNHNN, CDR2 SYGVQD (reference sequence). This CDR3 has 18 residues. CDR3 in amino acids: CASSYYPTGARGSGGMYF. DNA for the CDR3: TGTGCCAGCAGTTACTACCCGACAGGGGCGAGGGGTAGCGGGGGCATGTACTTC.

Many counts were recorded for this clonotype. The chain is built from TRBV29-1 and TRBJ1-3; D uncertain. CDR3 size: 11 residues. Germline V lookup: CDR1 SQVTM, CDR2 ANQGSEA. V lost 7 bases, J lost 0 bases, and 4 bases lay in between. The CDR3 DNA reads TGCAGCGCCGTCTCTGGAAACACCATATATTTT. The encoded protein is CSAVSGNTIYF. The whole variable domain, filled in from reference TRBV29-1 and TRBJ1-3, reads SAVISQKPSRDICQRGTSLTIQCQVDSQVTMMFWYRQQPGQSLTLIATANQGSEATYESGFVIDKFPISRPNLTFSTLTVSNMSPEDSSIYLCSAVSGNTIYFGEGSWLTVV.

This clonotype was observed many times. The genes are TRBV7-9 and TRBJ1-4, with 8 bases matching TRBD1. There are 14 residues in the CDR3. The V segment lost 5 bases and the J segment 11 bases; nucleotides outside the gene matches: 10. The germline V gene has CDR1 SEHNR and CDR2 FQNEAQ (reference sequence). The CDR3 protein is CASSPTNRGMKLFF. The CDR3 DNA reads as TGTGCCAGCAGCCCAACAAACAGGGGGATGAAACTGTTTTTT.

This chain joins TRBV25-1 and TRBJ1-6, with D tentatively TRBD1 (5 bases). The ends were cut back, 4 bases at V and 7 bases at J, with 14 bases in the middle. Per the germline V gene, CDR1 is MGHDK and CDR2 is SYGVNS. The CDR3 is 15 residues long. The CDR3 nucleotides are TGTGCCAGCAGTGCTGGGACTAGCGGGAATTCACCCCTCCACTTT. It is translated as CASSAGTSGNSPLHF. Using reference TRBV25-1 and TRBJ1-6 for the parts outside the CDR3, the full variable domain is EADIYQTPRYLVIGTGKKITLECSQTMGHDKMYWYQQDPGMELHLIHYSYGVNSTEKGDLSSESTVSRIRTEHFPLTLESARPSHTSQYLCASSAGTSGNSPLHFGNGTRLTVT.

This clonotype has only a few counts. J is TRBJ1-1 and V is TRBV5-1; 8 positions match TRBD1. Trimming cost V 0 bases and J 5 bases; bases outside gene matches: 6. Germline values: CDR1 SGHRS, CDR2 YFSETQ. The CDR3 spans 15 residues. In DNA form, the CDR3 reads TGCGCCAGCAGCTTGGCACAGGGGGAATGGACTGAAGCTTTCTTT. This sequence encodes CASSLAQGEWTEAFF.

This chain uses TRBV7-2 with TRBJ1-1, with 10 bases aligning to TRBD1. V was pared by 3 bases and J by 4 bases, with 5 bases of the junction left unmatched. This CDR3 has 15 amino acids. In germline, CDR1 is SGHTA, CDR2 FQGNSA. The CDR3 region has the DNA TGTGCCAGCAGCTTGGCCGGGACAGGGGTCACTGAAGCTTTCTTT. The encoded protein is CASSLAGTGVTEAFF.

This clonotype was recorded a few times. The CDR3 DNA follows: TGTGCCAGCAGTGAGTTCGGACCGGGACAGGGGGCAGAGGAGCAGTACTTC. Its protein product is CASSEFGPGQGAEEQYF. V usage is TRBV2 and J usage is TRBJ2-7, with 12 bases matching TRBD1. J gave up 7 bases and V 3 bases, and 13 bases lay outside the gene matches. Germline V CDR1 and CDR2: SNHLY, FYNNEI. This CDR3 comprises 17 residues.

This sequence joins TRBV7-9 and TRBJ2-5, with no clear D. The ends were cut back, 1 base at V and 3 bases at J, with 9 bases in the middle. This CDR3 is 14 amino acids long. The V gene's germline CDR1 is SEHNR and CDR2 FQNEAQ (reference sequence). CDR3 nucleotide sequence: TGTGCCAGCAGCTTAGGGACGATCAAAGAGACCCAGTACTTC. It codes for CASSLGTIKETQYF.

On this clonotype itself: Given a much more abundant clone one base away, this may be a read error. The chain joins TRBV2 to TRBJ2-5; D might be TRBD2 (6 bases). The CDR3 sequence is 13 residues long. CDR1 and CDR2 from the germline V gene are SNHLY and FYNNEI. The CDR3 DNA follows: TGTGCCAGCAGCCGGGGGATCGGAGAGGCCCAGTACTTC. Protein product: CASSRGIGEAQYF.

This clonotype showed up many times. The chain joins TRBV20-1 to TRBJ1-5; D gene uncertain. The germline CDR1 and CDR2 sequences are DFQATT and SNEGSKA (reference sequence). Trimming stripped 3 bases from V and 5 bases from J, with 11 bases between. The CDR3 extends over 13 amino acids. The CDR3 DNA is TGCAGTGCTAGCCGGGCCGTCGATCAGCCCCAGCATTTT. This encodes CSASRAVDQPQHF.

J is TRBJ1-5 and V is TRBV19; D possibly corresponds to TRBD1 (5 bases). The germline CDR1 and CDR2 sequences are LNHDA and SQIVND (reference sequence). Deletions cut 6 bases from V and 2 bases from J, with 20 bases between. This CDR3 is built from 17 residues. The CDR3 loop is CASSRSRGVSGNQPQHF. The DNA of the CDR3 is TGTGCCAGTAGCAGAAGCCGGGGGGTCTCGGGCAATCAGCCCCAGCATTTT.

Notes on this clonotype: A clone one base away is much larger, so this may be a read error. The chain carries TRBV5-1 and TRBJ2-5; no reliable D call. The CDR3 totals 12 residues. Germline CDR1 is SGHRS and CDR2 is YFSETQ. In DNA form, the CDR3 reads TGCGCCGGCAGCTTGACCACCGAGACCCAGTACTTC. Amino acids: CAGSLTTETQYF.

This clonotype appeared once. V gene TRBV2 combines with J gene TRBJ1-2; D gene uncertain. Trimming took off 8 bases at V and 7 bases at J, with 14 bases between the two ends. The CDR3 has 12 residues. Germline V lookup: CDR1 SNHLY, CDR2 FYNNEI. CDR3 in amino acids: CASSRRRVGYTF. The CDR3 bases are TGTGCCAGCTCCAGGCGGAGGGTTGGCTACACCTTC.

The table lists this clonotype with a few counts. The CDR3, as DNA: TGTGCCAGCTCACCATACGACAGTACCTACGAGCAGTACTTC. Encoded protein: CASSPYDSTYEQYF. The chain links TRBV7-9 to TRBJ2-7; tentative D call: TRBD1 (5 bases). Trimming stripped 8 bases from V and 2 bases from J, with 16 bases between. The germline CDR1 and CDR2 sequences are SEHNR and FQNEAQ (reference sequence). The CDR3 is 14 amino acids.

This clonotype was seen a few times. The chain uses TRBV7-9 and TRBJ1-3, with D unresolved. CDR1 and CDR2 (germline): SEHNR, FQNEAQ (reference sequence). V dropped 4 bases and J dropped 2 bases, with 15 bases sitting between them. The CDR3 is made up of 16 amino acids. CDR3 sequence: CASSSADLVTGNTIYF. DNA of the CDR3: TGTGCCAGCAGCTCAGCTGACCTTGTCACTGGAAACACCATATATTTT.

The rearrangement links TRBV15 to TRBJ1-2; TRBD1 matches at 8 bases. With 5 bases clipped from V and 7 bases from J, the junction kept 9 bases outside the gene matches. CDR1 and CDR2 from the germline V gene are LNHNV and YYDKDF (reference sequence). This CDR3 contains 14 residues. The CDR3: CATSLGTGTFGYTF. CDR3 nucleotide sequence: TGTGCCACCAGCCTAGGGACAGGTACCTTTGGCTACACCTTC.

This clonotype was observed a few times. The chain uses TRBV20-1 and TRBJ2-7, with TRBD2 matching 10 bases. V was pared by 0 bases and J by 4 bases, with 6 bases of the junction left unmatched. CDR1 and CDR2 from the germline V gene are DFQATT and SNEGSKA (reference sequence). The CDR3 runs 15 residues. CDR3 sequence reads: CSARETSGTRYEQYF. As DNA, the CDR3 is TGCAGTGCTAGAGAAACTAGCGGGACGCGTTACGAGCAGTACTTC.

This clonotype was seen ten or more times. This chain joins TRBV7-2 and TRBJ1-5; D gene ambiguous. This CDR3 is built from 15 residues. Trimming removed 1 base at V and 4 bases at J, with 11 bases between. Germline V lookup: CDR1 SGHTA, CDR2 FQGNSA. CDR3 bases: TGTGCCAGCAGCTTAGAAGGGTCGGGGAATCAGCCCCAGCATTTT. Protein product: CASSLEGSGNQPQHF. Combining the CDR3 with reference TRBV7-2 and TRBJ1-5 gives the whole variable domain GAGVSQSPSNKVTEKGKDVELRCDPISGHTALYWYRQSLGQGLEFLIYFQGNSAPDKSGLPSDRFSAERTGGSVSTLTIQRTQQEDSAVYLCASSLEGSGNQPQHFGDGTRLSIL.

CDR3 protein: CSAHTGTGDQPQHF. Here the CDR3 DNA reads TGCAGTGCTCACACCGGGACAGGGGATCAGCCCCAGCATTTT. The chain joins TRBV20-1 to TRBJ1-5, with 10 positions matching TRBD1. V gave up 5 bases and J gave up 5 bases; unmatched junction bases: 6. The CDR3 totals 14 residues. The germline V gene has CDR1 DFQATT and CDR2 SNEGSKA (reference sequence).